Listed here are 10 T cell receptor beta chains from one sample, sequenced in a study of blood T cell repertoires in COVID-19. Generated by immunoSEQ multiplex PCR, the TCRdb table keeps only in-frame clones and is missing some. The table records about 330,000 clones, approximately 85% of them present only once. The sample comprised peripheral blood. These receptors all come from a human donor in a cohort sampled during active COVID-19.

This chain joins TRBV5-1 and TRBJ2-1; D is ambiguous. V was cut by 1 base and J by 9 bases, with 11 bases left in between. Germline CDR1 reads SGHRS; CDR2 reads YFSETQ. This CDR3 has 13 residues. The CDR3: CASSLYPPGEQFF. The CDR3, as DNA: TGCGCCAGCAGCTTGTACCCCCCGGGTGAGCAGTTCTTC. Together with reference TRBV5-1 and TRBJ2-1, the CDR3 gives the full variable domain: KAGVTQTPRYLIKTRGQQVTLSCSPISGHRSVSWYQQTPGQGLQFLFEYFSETQRNKGNFPGRFSGRQFSNSRSEMNVSTLELGDSALYLCASSLYPPGEQFFGPGTRLTVL.

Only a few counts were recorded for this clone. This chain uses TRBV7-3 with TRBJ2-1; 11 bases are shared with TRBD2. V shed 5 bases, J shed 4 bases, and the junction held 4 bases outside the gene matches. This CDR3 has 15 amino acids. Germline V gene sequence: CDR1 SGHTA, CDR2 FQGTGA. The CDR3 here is CASSVGTSGYNEQFF. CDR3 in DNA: TGTGCCAGCAGCGTAGGGACTAGCGGTTACAATGAGCAGTTCTTC.

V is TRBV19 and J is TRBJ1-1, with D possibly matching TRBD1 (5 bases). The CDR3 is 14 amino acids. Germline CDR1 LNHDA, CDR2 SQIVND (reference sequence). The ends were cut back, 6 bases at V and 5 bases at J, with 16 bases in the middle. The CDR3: CASRQEARGTEAFF. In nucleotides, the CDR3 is TGTGCCAGTAGACAGGAAGCACGGGGGACTGAAGCTTTCTTT.

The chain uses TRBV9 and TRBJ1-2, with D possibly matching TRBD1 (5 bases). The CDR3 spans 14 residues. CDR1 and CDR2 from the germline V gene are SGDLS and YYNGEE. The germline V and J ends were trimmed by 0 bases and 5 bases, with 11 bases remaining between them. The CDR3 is CASSVAGFDYGYTF. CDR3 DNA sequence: TGTGCCAGCAGCGTAGCAGGGTTTGATTATGGCTACACCTTC.

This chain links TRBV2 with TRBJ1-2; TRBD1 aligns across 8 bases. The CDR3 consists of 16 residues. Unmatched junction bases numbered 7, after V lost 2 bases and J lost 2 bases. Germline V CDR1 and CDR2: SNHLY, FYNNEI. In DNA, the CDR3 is TGTGCCAGCAGTGAAACGGGACAGGAGAACAACTATGGCTACACCTTC. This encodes CASSETGQENNYGYTF.

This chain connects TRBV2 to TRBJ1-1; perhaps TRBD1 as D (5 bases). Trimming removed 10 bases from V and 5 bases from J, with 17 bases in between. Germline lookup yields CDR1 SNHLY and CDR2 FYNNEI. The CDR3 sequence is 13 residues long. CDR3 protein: CATGRAGWTEAFF. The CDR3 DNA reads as TGTGCCACCGGTAGGGCAGGGTGGACTGAAGCTTTCTTT.

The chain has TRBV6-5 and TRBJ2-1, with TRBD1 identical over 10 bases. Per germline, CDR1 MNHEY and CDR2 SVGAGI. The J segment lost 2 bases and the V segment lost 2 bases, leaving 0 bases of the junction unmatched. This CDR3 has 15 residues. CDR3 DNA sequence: TGTGCCAGCAGTTACGGACAGGGGGCCTACAATGAGCAGTTCTTC. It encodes CASSYGQGAYNEQFF.

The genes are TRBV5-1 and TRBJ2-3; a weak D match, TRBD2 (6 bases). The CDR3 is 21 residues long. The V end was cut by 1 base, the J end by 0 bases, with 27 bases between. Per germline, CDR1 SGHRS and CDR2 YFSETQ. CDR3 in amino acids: CASSLIFIAEVTRSSTDTQYF. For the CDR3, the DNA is TGCGCCAGCAGCTTGATTTTTATAGCCGAAGTGACTAGATCTAGCACAGATACGCAGTATTTT. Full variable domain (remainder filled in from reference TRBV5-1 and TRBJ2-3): KAGVTQTPRYLIKTRGQQVTLSCSPISGHRSVSWYQQTPGQGLQFLFEYFSETQRNKGNFPGRFSGRQFSNSRSEMNVSTLELGDSALYLCASSLIFIAEVTRSSTDTQYFGPGTRLTVL.

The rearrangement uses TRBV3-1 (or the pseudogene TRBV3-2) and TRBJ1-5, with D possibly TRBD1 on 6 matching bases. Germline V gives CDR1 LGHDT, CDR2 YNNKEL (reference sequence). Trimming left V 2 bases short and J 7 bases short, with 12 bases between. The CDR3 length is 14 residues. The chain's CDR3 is CASSQMAGDQPQHF. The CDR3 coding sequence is TGTGCCAGCAGCCAAATGGCAGGGGACCAGCCCCAGCATTTT.

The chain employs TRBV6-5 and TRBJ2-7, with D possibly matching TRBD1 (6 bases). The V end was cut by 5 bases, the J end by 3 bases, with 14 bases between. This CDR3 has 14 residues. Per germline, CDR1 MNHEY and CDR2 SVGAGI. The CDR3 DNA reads TGTGCCAGCAGTCCCCAAGGGGGTTTCTACGAGCAGTACTTC. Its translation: CASSPQGGFYEQYF.